The present entry profiles one T cell receptor beta chain with its context. How the authors handled the data: Reference gene primer amplification gave nucleated cell count estimates. TCRdb keeps only in-frame clones here, not all; method: immunoSEQ multiplex PCR. That table gives V, J and clone size, and the DNA gave D and trimming. This table has 260,000 or so clones, around 86% appearing once. CDR3 length: 14 residues. Deletions cut 3 bases from V and 3 bases from J, with 9 bases between. From germline, CDR1 is ENHRY and CDR2 SYGVKD. The data were taken from a study of blood T cell repertoires in COVID-19. Study in general: PBMCs, B-cell-depleted T cells, or T cells were the source of the cDNA or gDNA that made up the material.

In terms of age and location, participants ranged from roughly 18 to 90 years and lived in about two dozen US areas. Categorization into cohorts depended on clinical history that participants reported. This clonotype was obtained from a man aged 18 to 30 who had recovered from COVID-19. This chain connects TRBV10-3 to TRBJ1-5; no clear D gene. The sequenced material came from PBMCs or T cells enriched from blood (not recorded which). The CDR3 loop is CAISETGYNQPQHF. In DNA form, the CDR3 reads TGTGCCATCAGTGAAACGGGGTACAATCAGCCCCAGCATTTT.